This TCR beta chain was captured in a study of blood T cell repertoires in COVID-19. Per the authors' pipeline: Nucleated cell number was recorded as an estimate derived from reference gene primer amplification. Method: immunoSEQ multiplex PCR; TCRdb's copy keeps in-frame clones and lacks some. V and J calls and clone size are as listed in that table; D and trimming were resolved from the DNA. The profile shows some 51,000 clones, more than 85% of them singletons. Losses at the gene ends were 9 bases for V and 1 base for J; bases not matched to a gene: 5. Germline V CDR1 and CDR2: LNHDA, SQIVND (reference sequence). There are 13 residues in the CDR3.

Sequences were obtained from peripheral blood. This sequence was found in a man aged 45-60 years with acute or convalescent COVID-19. V is TRBV19 and J is TRBJ1-1, with TRBD1 identical over 7 bases. CDR3 sequence: CASQGQRNTEAFF. The CDR3 DNA reads as TGTGCCAGCCAGGGACAGAGGAACACTGAAGCTTTCTTT.